The clone carrying this TCR beta chain was counted between two and nine times. This sample was included in a study of T cell repertoires in cytomegalovirus infection. This CDR3 comprises 14 residues. The V gene's germline CDR1 is DFQATT and CDR2 SNEGSKA (reference sequence). Trimming shortened V by 3 bases and J by 2 bases, and 14 bases separated the two germline ends. TCRdb passed the reads through MiXCR, listing each CDR3 protein once. The sample lists almost 550,000 distinct CDR3 sequences, about 15% occurring once. J is TRBJ2-7 and V is TRBV20-1; a possible D gene is TRBD2 (6 bases). Sequencing was done on a sample of CD8+ T cells from PBMCs. The receptor was isolated from a human donor in good health (CMV status not recorded). Some clones in this sample may be carry-over from other donors' samples. The chain's CDR3 is CSARGRDPPYEQYF. CDR3 sequence (DNA): TGCAGTGCTAGGGGGCGGGATCCCCCCTACGAGCAGTACTTC.